This TCR beta chain came from a study of cytomegalovirus exposure and HLA in healthy donors. Across the whole study: Most donors, about 82% of over 300 genotyped, fell in the Caucasian-associated ancestry cluster.

Notes on the study in general: CMV serostatus alone was available as immune exposure information. Sequence variants that were highly shared formed a cluster that was likely a sequencing artifact. Equally common other TCR beta chains were less clonally expanded than HLA-associated ones, a later analysis found.

The sample holds a few counts of this clone. Its antigen is not identified. CDR1 and CDR2 (germline): SGHVS, FQNEAQ. CDR3 length equals 16 residues. V lost 5 bases, J lost 4 bases, and 15 bases lay in between. The PCR made use of 60 Vbeta and 13 Jbeta primers. The repertoire was sequenced with immunoSEQ multiplex PCR; TCRdb's copy has only in-frame clones and lacks some. This table has 95,000 or so clones, just under 70% appearing once. The sample comprised PBMCs. The TCR sequence derives from a woman aged 45-65 years in good health and CMV-seropositive. The chain combines TRBV7-8 with TRBJ2-6, with a tentative D call TRBD1 (5 bases). This CDR3 reads CASSPVQVSGANVLTF. As DNA, the CDR3 is TGTGCCAGCAGCCCCGTACAGGTTTCCGGGGCCAACGTCCTGACTTTC.